This T cell receptor beta chain was identified during a study of naive and memory T cell subsets. General study results and limits: A few larger clonotypes appeared in naive repertoires, especially CD8, possibly memory cells re-expressing CD45RA.

About this clonotype: What it binds is unknown.

This CDR3 spans 11 amino acids. CDR1 and CDR2 from the germline V gene are SGHTA and FQGNSA. V lost 4 bases and J 5 bases, leaving 6 bases between the germline ends. Both TRBC1 and TRBC2 were covered by a beta constant-region primer of two equimolar oligonucleotides. Nested alpha and beta constant-region primers with the SP2 primer drove four PCR rounds on ligated cDNA. TCRdb reanalysed the UMI-ligation and nested PCR reads using MiXCR and keeps one entry per CDR3 protein. The sample holds about 100,000 distinct CDR3 sequences, 13% to 15% seen once. Sequenced material: naive CD8+ T cells from blood. The TCR comes from a human donor in good health. The V call is TRBV7-2, the J call TRBJ2-7; no clear D. Here the CDR3 reads CASSSLNEQYF. CDR3 DNA: TGTGCCAGCAGCTCGCTTAACGAGCAGTACTTC.